One sample yielded the 21 T cell receptor beta chains listed below, sequenced in a study of T cells in Graves' hyperthyroidism and ophthalmopathy (dated by TCRdb to about 2019). The library was generated by multiplex PCR. Sequenced on an Illumina HiSeq 2000. The TCR beta CDR3 regions were amplified from the RNA transcripts. A first-round RT-PCR of the TCR CDR3 used the HTBI primer set with the Qiagen OneStep RT-PCR kit. TCRdb trimmed public reads at Q25 via fastp, called clones via MiXCR and kept in-frame beta chains. Rows merge per CDR3 protein into single entries with the most common DNA and genes. Across this sample there are about 380,000 distinct CDR3 sequences, with 13% seen only once. About a fifth of the sample rests with the top ten. Sequencing used blood. These receptor sequences come from a man aged 25 to 40 with Graves' hyperthyroidism that later progressed to Graves' ophthalmopathy.

J is TRBJ1-2 and V is TRBV5-5, with D unresolved. The CDR3 consists of 16 residues. Per germline, CDR1 SGHKS and CDR2 YYEKEE (reference sequence). V was shortened by 2 bases and J by 4 bases, with 18 bases between the two germline ends. The CDR3 DNA is TGTGCCAGCAGCTTCACAATCGCCGGTCCCCTCTATGGCTACACCTTC. It encodes CASSFTIAGPLYGYTF.

About this clonotype itself: Germline and junction disagree at one end, which may indicate a read error. J is TRBJ2-2 and V is TRBV28; D not resolved. This CDR3 is 16 amino acids long. Looked up from germline, CDR1 is MDHEN and CDR2 is SYDVKM. The DNA of the CDR3 is TGTGCCAGCAGTGCCTCAGGAAATATTAACAGCGGGGAGCTGTTTTTT. It yields the protein CASSASGNINSGELFF. Full variable domain (missing parts from reference TRBV28 and TRBJ2-2): DVKVTQSSRYLVKRTGEKVFLECVQDMDHENMFWYRQDPGLGLRLIYFSYDVKMKEKGDIPEGYSVSREKKERFSLILESASTNQTSMYLCASSASGNINSGELFFGEGSRLTVL.

The rearrangement links TRBV12-3 or TRBV12-4 to TRBJ2-3; weak D call: TRBD2 (6 bases). The CDR3 covers 14 residues. V lost 5 bases to trimming and J lost 3 bases, with 12 bases between them. CDR3 bases: TGTGCCAGCAGTCCTGGGACTCGGACAGATACGCAGTATTTT. It is translated as CASSPGTRTDTQYF.

As for this clonotype: One junction end disagrees with the germline gene, perhaps due to a read error. V is TRBV12-3 or TRBV12-4 and J is TRBJ1-2; D is perhaps TRBD1 (5 bases). This CDR3 comprises 13 residues. CDR3 sequence: CATKGTGFYSYTF. CDR3 bases: TGTGCCACCAAGGGGACGGGTTTCTATAGCTACACCTTC.

This chain uses TRBV11-2 with TRBJ2-7, with D possibly being TRBD1 or TRBD2 (5 bases each). Trimming stripped 5 bases from V and 6 bases from J, with 14 bases between. CDR3 length: 13 residues. CDR1 is SGHAT, CDR2 FQNNGV, per germline. CDR3 in amino acids: CASSLSEGTEQYF. CDR3 nucleotides: TGTGCCAGCAGCCTGAGTGAGGGGACCGAGCAGTACTTC.

The DNA for the CDR3 is TGTGCCAGCAGTTTAGCCAACCGGGGCAATCAGCCCCAGCATTTT. It specifies CASSLANRGNQPQHF. The V gene is TRBV12-3 or TRBV12-4, the J gene TRBJ1-5, with unresolved D. The V end lost 0 bases, the J end lost 2 bases, and 8 bases lay between the germline ends. This CDR3 is built from 15 residues.

The rearrangement joins TRBV19 to TRBJ2-2, with TRBD2 as a possible D gene (5 bases). The V end was cut by 3 bases, the J end by 4 bases, with 12 bases between. The CDR3 is 15 amino acids. Germline V CDR1 and CDR2: LNHDA, SQIVND (reference sequence). The CDR3 sequence: CASSIGRSPTGELFF. CDR3 in DNA: TGTGCCAGTAGTATTGGGAGAAGTCCCACCGGGGAGCTGTTTTTT.

The rearrangement joins TRBV28 to TRBJ2-7; no reliable D call. CDR3 length equals 11 residues. The V end was cut by 3 bases, the J end by 6 bases, with 6 bases between. Germline CDR1 is MDHEN and CDR2 is SYDVKM. The DNA for the CDR3 is TGTGCCAGCAGTTTGGCGGCCGAGCAGTACTTC. As protein: CASSLAAEQYF.

In this sample, this clonotype turned up a few times. The chain employs TRBV4-1 and TRBJ2-1; D is tentatively TRBD1 or TRBD2 (5 bases each). Trimming shortened V by 0 bases and J by 8 bases, and 14 bases separated the two germline ends. Germline V gene sequence: CDR1 MGHRA, CDR2 YSYEKL. CDR3 length equals 15 residues. This chain's CDR3 is CASSQDSGGNHEQFF. The CDR3 DNA sequence: TGCGCCAGCAGCCAAGACAGTGGGGGAAACCATGAGCAGTTCTTC.

There are many counts of this clonotype. This chain joins TRBV5-1 and TRBJ1-5; 7 bases map to TRBD1. This CDR3 is built from 16 residues. The V gene end was trimmed by 2 bases and the J gene end by 0 bases; junction bases not matched to a gene: 5. Germline loops: CDR1 SGHRS, CDR2 YFSETQ. As DNA, the CDR3 is TGCGCCAGCAGCTTATCCGGGACAGATAGCAATCAGCCCCAGCATTTT. Its protein is CASSLSGTDSNQPQHF.

The chain has TRBV20-1 and TRBJ2-1; possible D gene TRBD2, 6 bases. Trimming took 4 bases from V and 3 from J, leaving 16 bases between them. CDR1 is DFQATT and CDR2 is SNEGSKA in the germline V gene (reference sequence). The CDR3 contains 15 residues. The CDR3 spells CSAKVGGLIYNEQFF. The DNA for the CDR3 is TGCAGTGCTAAAGTCGGGGGTTTAATCTACAATGAGCAGTTCTTC.

In its sample, this clonotype was seen a few times. The V call is TRBV11-3, the J call TRBJ2-7, with 16 bases lining up with TRBD2. The CDR3 runs to 16 residues. V was clipped by 3 bases and J by 5 bases; unmatched bases: 4. The germline V gene has CDR1 SGHNT and CDR2 YENEEA. CDR3 sequence reads: CASSLGLAGGPDEQYF. In DNA, the CDR3 is TGTGCCAGCAGCTTGGGACTAGCGGGGGGGCCGGACGAGCAGTACTTC.

This clonotype appeared many times. CDR3 loop: CSADSGDSYEQYF. The CDR3 DNA reads as TGCAGTGCCGACAGCGGGGACTCCTACGAGCAGTACTTC. The chain recombines TRBV20-1 with TRBJ2-7; 7 nucleotides match TRBD2. Looked up from germline, CDR1 is DFQATT and CDR2 is SNEGSKA (reference sequence). V lost 6 bases to trimming and J lost 0 bases; unmatched junction nucleotides: 5. CDR3 length: 13 amino acids.

At least ten counts were recorded for this clonotype. This chain links TRBV2 with TRBJ1-2, with D possibly being TRBD1 (6 bases). Trimming cost V 4 bases and J 4 bases, with 10 bases left between them. This CDR3 comprises 13 residues. Germline-derived CDR1 and CDR2 are SNHLY and FYNNEI. The CDR3 reads CASSAGATYGYTF. The CDR3 bases are TGTGCCAGCAGTGCAGGGGCGACCTATGGCTACACCTTC.

V usage is TRBV15 and J usage is TRBJ2-3, with no clear D. Germline V gene lookup returns CDR1 LNHNV and CDR2 YYDKDF (reference sequence). Trimming pared 2 bases from V and 5 bases from J, leaving 11 bases between. The CDR3 runs 14 residues. The CDR3 here is CATSRRTFRDTQYF. Here the CDR3 DNA reads TGTGCCACCAGCAGAAGGACGTTCAGAGATACGCAGTATTTT.

This clonotype was recorded a few times. The chain uses TRBV2 and TRBJ2-2; no reliable D call. Germline assignment: CDR1 SNHLY and CDR2 FYNNEI. Trimming took 8 bases from V and 4 from J, leaving 14 bases between them. The length of the CDR3 is 14 residues. The CDR3 protein is CASSFPDGTGELFF. The CDR3 nucleotides are TGTGCCAGCTCCTTCCCGGACGGCACCGGGGAGCTGTTTTTT.

There are many counts of this clonotype. The rearrangement links TRBV10-3 to TRBJ1-5, with D possibly TRBD1 on 5 matching bases. Germline CDR1 reads ENHRY; CDR2 reads SYGVKD. This CDR3 is 14 amino acids long. The V gene lost 0 bases and the J gene lost 4 bases, with 7 bases spanning the gap. The DNA for the CDR3 is TGTGCCATCAGTGAGTCTCGGGGGAATCAGCCCCAGCATTTT. Amino acids: CAISESRGNQPQHF.

This clonotype was counted at least ten times. This sequence joins TRBV12-3 or TRBV12-4 and TRBJ2-2; perhaps D is TRBD1 or TRBD2 (5 bases each). The CDR3 has 15 residues. Trimming took 5 bases from V and 1 from J, leaving 11 bases between them. The CDR3: CASSPGTVNTGELFF. As DNA, the CDR3 is TGTGCCAGCAGTCCGGGGACGGTGAACACCGGGGAGCTGTTTTTT.

The chain is built from TRBV24-1 and TRBJ2-1, with 8 bases fitting TRBD1. Germline CDR1 is KGHDR and CDR2 is SFDVKD. The CDR3 is made up of 16 amino acids. V lost 3 bases, J lost 2 bases, and 5 bases stayed unmatched. The CDR3: CATSDPDRGAYNEQFF. CDR3 bases: TGTGCCACCAGTGATCCAGACAGGGGCGCCTACAATGAGCAGTTCTTC.

In this sample, this clonotype turned up a few times. The genes are TRBV25-1 and TRBJ2-1, with 12 bases matching TRBD2. The CDR3 is 18 residues long. CDR1 MGHDK and CDR2 SYGVNS come from the germline V gene. V lost 3 bases, J lost 2 bases, and 8 bases stayed unmatched. The CDR3 DNA reads as TGTGCCAGCAGTGAGGTTCTTACTAGCGGGGGGACCTACAATGAGCAGTTCTTC. Residues: CASSEVLTSGGTYNEQFF.

Only a few counts were recorded for this clonotype. The chain joins TRBV9 to TRBJ2-2; TRBD2 is a possible D gene (6 bases). The CDR3 covers 14 residues. Germline CDR1 is SGDLS and CDR2 is YYNGEE. With 4 bases removed from V and 5 bases from J, the gap between germline ends came to 12 bases. CDR3 loop: CASSPVAGTGELFF. CDR3 in DNA: TGTGCCAGCAGCCCTGTGGCGGGGACCGGGGAGCTGTTTTTT.